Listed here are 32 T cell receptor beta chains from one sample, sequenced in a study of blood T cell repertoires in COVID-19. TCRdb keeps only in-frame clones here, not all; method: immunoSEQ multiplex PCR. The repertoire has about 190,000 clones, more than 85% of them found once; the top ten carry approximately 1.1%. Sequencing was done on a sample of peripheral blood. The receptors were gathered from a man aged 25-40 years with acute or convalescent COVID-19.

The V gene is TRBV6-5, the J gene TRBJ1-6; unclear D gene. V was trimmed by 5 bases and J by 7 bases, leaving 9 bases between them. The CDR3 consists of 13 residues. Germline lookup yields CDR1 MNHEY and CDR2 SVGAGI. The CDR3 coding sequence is TGTGCCAGCAGTCCGCTAGCCAATTCACCCCTCCACTTT. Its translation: CASSPLANSPLHF.

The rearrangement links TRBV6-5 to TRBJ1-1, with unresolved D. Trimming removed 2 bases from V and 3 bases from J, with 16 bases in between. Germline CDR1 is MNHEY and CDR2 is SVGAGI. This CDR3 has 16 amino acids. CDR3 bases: TGTGCCAGCAGTTACGATTTCCGGAGGTCGTACACTGAAGCTTTCTTT. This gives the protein CASSYDFRRSYTEAFF.

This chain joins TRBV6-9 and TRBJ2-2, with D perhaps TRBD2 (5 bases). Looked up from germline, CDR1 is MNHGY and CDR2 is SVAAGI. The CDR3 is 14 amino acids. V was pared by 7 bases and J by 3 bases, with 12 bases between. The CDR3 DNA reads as TGTGCCAGCACTTCCGAGGGTGACACCGGGGAGCTGTTTTTT. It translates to CASTSEGDTGELFF.

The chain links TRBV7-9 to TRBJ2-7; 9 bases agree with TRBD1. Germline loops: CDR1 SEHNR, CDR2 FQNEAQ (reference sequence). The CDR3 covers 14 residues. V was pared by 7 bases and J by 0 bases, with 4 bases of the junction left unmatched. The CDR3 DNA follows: TGTGCCAGCAAAGGACAGGGGAACTCCTACGAGCAGTACTTC. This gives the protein CASKGQGNSYEQYF. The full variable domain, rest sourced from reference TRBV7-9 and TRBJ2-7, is DTGVSQNPRHKITKRGQNVTFRCDPISEHNRLYWYRQTLGQGPEFLTYFQNEAQLEKSRLLSDRFSAERPKGSFSTLEIQRTEQGDSAMYLCASKGQGNSYEQYFGPGTRLTVT.

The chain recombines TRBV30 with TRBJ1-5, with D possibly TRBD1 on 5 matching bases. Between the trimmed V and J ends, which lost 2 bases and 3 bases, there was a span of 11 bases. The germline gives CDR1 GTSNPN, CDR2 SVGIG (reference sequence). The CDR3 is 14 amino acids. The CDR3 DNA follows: TGTGCCTGGAGTTCGTCGACAGTCAATCAGCCCCAGCATTTT. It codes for CAWSSSTVNQPQHF.

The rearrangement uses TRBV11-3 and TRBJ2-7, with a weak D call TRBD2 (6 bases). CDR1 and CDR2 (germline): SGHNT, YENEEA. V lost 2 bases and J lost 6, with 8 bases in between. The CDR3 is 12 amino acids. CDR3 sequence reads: CASSLLGGEQYF. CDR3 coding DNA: TGTGCCAGCAGCTTATTGGGGGGCGAGCAGTACTTC.

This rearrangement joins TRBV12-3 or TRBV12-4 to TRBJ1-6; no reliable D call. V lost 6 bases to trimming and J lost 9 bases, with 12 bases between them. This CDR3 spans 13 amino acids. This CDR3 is CASSPRIASPLHF. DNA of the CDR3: TGTGCCAGCAGCCCGAGGATCGCTTCACCCCTCCACTTT.

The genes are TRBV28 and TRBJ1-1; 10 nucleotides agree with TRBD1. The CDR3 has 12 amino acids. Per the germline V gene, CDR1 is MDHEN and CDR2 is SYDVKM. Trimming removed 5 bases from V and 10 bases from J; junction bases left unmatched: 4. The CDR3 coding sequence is TGTGCCAGCAGTCCCCGGACAGGGGGAGCTTTCTTT. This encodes CASSPRTGGAFF.

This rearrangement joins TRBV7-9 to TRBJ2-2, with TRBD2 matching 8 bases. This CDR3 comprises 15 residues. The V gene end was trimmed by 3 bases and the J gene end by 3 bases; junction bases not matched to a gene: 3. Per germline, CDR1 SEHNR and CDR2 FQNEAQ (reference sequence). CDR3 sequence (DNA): TGTGCCAGCAGCTTCGCGGGGGGCCACACCGGGGAGCTGTTTTTT. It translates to CASSFAGGHTGELFF.

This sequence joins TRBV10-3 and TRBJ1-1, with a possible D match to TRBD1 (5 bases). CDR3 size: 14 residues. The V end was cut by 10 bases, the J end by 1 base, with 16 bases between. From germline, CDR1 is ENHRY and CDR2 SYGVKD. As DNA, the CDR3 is TGTGCCACCCAGGTCGGGGGGACGAACACTGAAGCTTTCTTT. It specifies CATQVGGTNTEAFF.

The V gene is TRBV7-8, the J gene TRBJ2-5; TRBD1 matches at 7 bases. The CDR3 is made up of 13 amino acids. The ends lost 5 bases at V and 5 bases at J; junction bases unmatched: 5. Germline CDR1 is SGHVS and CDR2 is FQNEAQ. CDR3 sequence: CASSITGVETQYF. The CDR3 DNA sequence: TGTGCCAGCAGCATAACAGGGGTCGAGACCCAGTACTTC.

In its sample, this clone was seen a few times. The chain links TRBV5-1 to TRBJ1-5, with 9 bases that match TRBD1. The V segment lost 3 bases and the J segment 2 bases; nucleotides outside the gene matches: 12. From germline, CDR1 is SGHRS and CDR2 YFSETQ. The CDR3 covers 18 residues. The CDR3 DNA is TGCGCCAGCAGCTCCCGGGACAGGGCTCTAATGGGCAATCAGCCCCAGCATTTT. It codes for CASSSRDRALMGNQPQHF.

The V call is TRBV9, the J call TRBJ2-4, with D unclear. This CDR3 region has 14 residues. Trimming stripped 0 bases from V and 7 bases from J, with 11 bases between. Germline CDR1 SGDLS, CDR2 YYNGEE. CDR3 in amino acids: CASSVGGVTNIQYF. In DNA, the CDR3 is TGTGCCAGCAGCGTAGGAGGCGTGACGAACATTCAGTACTTC. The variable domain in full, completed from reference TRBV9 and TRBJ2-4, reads DSGVTQTPKHLITATGQRVTLRCSPRSGDLSVYWYQQSLDQGLQFLIQYYNGEERAKGNILERFSAQQFPDLHSELNLSSLELGDSALYFCASSVGGVTNIQYFGAGTRLSVL.

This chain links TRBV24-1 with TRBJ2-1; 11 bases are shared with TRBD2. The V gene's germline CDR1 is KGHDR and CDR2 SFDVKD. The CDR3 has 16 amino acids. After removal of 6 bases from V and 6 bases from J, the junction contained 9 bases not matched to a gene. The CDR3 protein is CATSLAGGRQRNEQFF. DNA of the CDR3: TGTGCCACCAGTCTAGCGGGAGGCCGCCAACGCAATGAGCAGTTCTTC.

CDR3 coding DNA: TGTGCCAGCAGCCAAGCCGCCAGGGGCACCATATATTTT. Its translation: CASSQAARGTIYF. This chain connects TRBV3-1 (or the pseudogene TRBV3-2) to TRBJ1-3; TRBD1 might be the D (6 bases). The CDR3 sequence is 13 residues long. Germline lookup yields CDR1 LGHDT and CDR2 YNNKEL (reference sequence). Between the trimmed V and J ends, which lost 1 base and 9 bases, there was a span of 10 bases.

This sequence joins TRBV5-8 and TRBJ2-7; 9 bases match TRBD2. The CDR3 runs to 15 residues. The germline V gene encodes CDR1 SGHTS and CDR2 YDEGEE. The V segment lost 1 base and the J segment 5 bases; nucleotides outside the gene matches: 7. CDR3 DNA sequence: TGTGCCAGCAGCTTGTGGCGGGGGGGCGTCCACGAGCAGTACTTC. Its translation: CASSLWRGGVHEQYF.

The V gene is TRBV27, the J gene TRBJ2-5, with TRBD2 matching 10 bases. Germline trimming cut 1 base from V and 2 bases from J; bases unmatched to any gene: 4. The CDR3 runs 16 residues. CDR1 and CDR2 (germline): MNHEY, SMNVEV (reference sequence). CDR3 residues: CASSLYSSGSQETQYF. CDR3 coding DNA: TGTGCCAGCAGTTTATATTCTAGCGGGAGTCAAGAGACCCAGTACTTC.

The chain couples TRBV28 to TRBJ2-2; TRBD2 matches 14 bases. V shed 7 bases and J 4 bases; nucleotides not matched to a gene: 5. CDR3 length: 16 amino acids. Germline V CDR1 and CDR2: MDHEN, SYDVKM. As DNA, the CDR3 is TGTGCCAGCAAGACTAGCGGGGGGGCGATCACCGGGGAGCTGTTTTTT. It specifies CASKTSGGAITGELFF.

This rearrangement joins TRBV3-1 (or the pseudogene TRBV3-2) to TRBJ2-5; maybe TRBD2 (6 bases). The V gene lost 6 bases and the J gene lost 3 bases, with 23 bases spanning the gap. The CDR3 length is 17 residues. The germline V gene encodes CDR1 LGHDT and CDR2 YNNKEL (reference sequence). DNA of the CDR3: TGTGCCAGCAGTGACGAGGTAGGACCGGGACTTAAAGAGACCCAGTACTTC. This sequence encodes CASSDEVGPGLKETQYF.

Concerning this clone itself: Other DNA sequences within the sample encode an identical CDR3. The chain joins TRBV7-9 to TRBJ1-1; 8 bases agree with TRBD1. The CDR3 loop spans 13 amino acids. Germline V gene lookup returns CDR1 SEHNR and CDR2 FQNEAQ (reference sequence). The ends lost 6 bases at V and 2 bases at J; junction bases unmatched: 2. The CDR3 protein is CASRGQENTEAFF. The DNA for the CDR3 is TGTGCCAGCAGGGGACAGGAAAACACTGAAGCTTTCTTT.

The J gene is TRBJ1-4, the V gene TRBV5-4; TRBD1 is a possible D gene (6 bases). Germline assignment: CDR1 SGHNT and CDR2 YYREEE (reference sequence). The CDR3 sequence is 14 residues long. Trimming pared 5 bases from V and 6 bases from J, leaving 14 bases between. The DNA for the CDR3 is TGTGCCAGCAGTCCAGGGGTCCAGGATGAAAAACTGTTTTTT. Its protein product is CASSPGVQDEKLFF.

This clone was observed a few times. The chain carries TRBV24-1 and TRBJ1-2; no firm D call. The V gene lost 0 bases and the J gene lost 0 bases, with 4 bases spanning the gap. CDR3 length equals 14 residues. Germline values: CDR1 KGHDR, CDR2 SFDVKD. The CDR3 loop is CATSDLRANYGYTF. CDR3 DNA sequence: TGTGCCACCAGTGATTTGAGAGCTAACTATGGCTACACCTTC.

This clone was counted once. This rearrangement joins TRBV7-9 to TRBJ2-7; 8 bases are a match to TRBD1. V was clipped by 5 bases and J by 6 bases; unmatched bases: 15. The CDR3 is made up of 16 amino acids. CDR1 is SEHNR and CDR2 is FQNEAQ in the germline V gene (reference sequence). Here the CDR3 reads CASSPRGLGTGREQYF. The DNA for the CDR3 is TGTGCCAGCAGCCCCCGGGGTTTGGGGACAGGACGCGAGCAGTACTTC. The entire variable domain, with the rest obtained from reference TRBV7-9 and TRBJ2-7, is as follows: DTGVSQNPRHKITKRGQNVTFRCDPISEHNRLYWYRQTLGQGPEFLTYFQNEAQLEKSRLLSDRFSAERPKGSFSTLEIQRTEQGDSAMYLCASSPRGLGTGREQYFGPGTRLTVT.

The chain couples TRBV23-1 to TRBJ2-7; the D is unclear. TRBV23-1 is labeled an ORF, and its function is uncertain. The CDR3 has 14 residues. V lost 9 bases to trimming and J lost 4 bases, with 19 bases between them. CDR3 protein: CASRRLWILYEQYF. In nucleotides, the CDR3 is TGCGCCAGTCGCAGGCTTTGGATCCTTTACGAGCAGTACTTC.

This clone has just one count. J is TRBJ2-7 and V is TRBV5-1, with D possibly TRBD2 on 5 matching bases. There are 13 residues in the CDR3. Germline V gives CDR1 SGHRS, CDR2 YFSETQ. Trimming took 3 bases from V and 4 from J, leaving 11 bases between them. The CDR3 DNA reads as TGCGCCAGCAGCTCCGGGAATTGGTACGAGCAGTACTTC. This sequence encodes CASSSGNWYEQYF.

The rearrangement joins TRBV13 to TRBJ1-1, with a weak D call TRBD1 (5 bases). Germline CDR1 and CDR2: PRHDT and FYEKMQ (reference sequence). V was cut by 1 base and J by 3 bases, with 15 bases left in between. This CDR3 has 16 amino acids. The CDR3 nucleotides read TGTGCCAGCAGCTTAGAGCGAGGTGGGGCCGACACTGAAGCTTTCTTT. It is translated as CASSLERGGADTEAFF.

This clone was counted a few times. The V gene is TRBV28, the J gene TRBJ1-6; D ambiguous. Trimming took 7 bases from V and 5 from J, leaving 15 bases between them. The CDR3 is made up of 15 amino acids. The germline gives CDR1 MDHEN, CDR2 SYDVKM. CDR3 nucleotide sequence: TGTGCCAGCACCCGAGGTGATCTGAATAATTCACCCCTCCACTTT. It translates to CASTRGDLNNSPLHF. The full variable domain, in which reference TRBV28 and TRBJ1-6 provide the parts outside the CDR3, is DVKVTQSSRYLVKRTGEKVFLECVQDMDHENMFWYRQDPGLGLRLIYFSYDVKMKEKGDIPEGYSVSREKKERFSLILESASTNQTSMYLCASTRGDLNNSPLHFGNGTRLTVT.

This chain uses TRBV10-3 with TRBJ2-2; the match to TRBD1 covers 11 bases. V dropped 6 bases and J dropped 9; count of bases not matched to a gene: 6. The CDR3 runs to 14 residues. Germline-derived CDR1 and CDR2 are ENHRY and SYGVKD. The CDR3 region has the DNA TGTGCCATCAGAGCCGGACAGGGGGCGCGGGAGCTGTTTTTT. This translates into CAIRAGQGARELFF.

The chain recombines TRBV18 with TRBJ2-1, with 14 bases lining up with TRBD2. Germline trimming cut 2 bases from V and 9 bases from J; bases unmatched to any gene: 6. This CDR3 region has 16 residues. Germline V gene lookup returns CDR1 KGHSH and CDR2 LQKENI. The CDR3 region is CASSPAGTSGRREQFF. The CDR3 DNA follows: TGTGCCAGCTCACCAGCCGGGACTAGCGGGAGACGTGAGCAGTTCTTC. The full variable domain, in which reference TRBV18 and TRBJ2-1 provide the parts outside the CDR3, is NAGVMQNPRHLVRRRGQEARLRCSPMKGHSHVYWYRQLPEEGLKFMVYLQKENIIDESGMPKERFSAEFPKEGPSILRIQQVVRGDSAAYFCASSPAGTSGRREQFFGPGTRLTVL.

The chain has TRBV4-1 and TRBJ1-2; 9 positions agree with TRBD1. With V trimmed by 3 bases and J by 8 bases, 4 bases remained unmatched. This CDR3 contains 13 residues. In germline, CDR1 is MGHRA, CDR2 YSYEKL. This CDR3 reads CASSHTGGLGYTF. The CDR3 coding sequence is TGCGCCAGCAGCCATACAGGGGGCTTGGGCTACACCTTC.

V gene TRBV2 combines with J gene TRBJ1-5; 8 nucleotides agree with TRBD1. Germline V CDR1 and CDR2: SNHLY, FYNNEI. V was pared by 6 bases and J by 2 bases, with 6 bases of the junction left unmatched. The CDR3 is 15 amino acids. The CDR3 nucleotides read TGTGCCAGCAGCGCAGCGACAGGGGGCAATCAGCCCCAGCATTTT. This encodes CASSAATGGNQPQHF.

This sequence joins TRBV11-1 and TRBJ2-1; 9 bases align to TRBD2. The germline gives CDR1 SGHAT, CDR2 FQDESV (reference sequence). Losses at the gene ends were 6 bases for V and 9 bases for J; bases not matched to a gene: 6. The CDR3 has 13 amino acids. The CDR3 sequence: CASRRGLASEQFF. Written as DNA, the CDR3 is TGTGCCAGCAGAAGAGGACTAGCGTCTGAGCAGTTCTTC.